A selection of T cell receptor beta chains follows, all from one sample in a study of CD8 T cells in Susac syndrome. MiXCR, run by TCRdb on the immunoSEQ multiplex PCR reads, gives a single entry per CDR3 protein. The table lists around 230,000 distinct CDR3 sequences, about 96% of them singletons, with 0.095% to 0.12% in the top ten. The sequencing input was CD4+ T cells from PBMCs. The receptors here all came from a human donor with Susac syndrome. Each CDR3 is given with its conserved first and last residue. D genes are given only for firm matches. A clone size is listed for some rows: how often the clone was seen (once, few, many), or a class if it is expanded.

J gene: TRBJ1-1; D gene: .; V gene: TRBV29-1; clone size: .; CDR3 DNA: TGCAGCGTAGGAGCCAGCGGCGTGAACACTGAAGCTTTCTTT; CDR3 protein: CSVGASGVNTEAFF
J gene: TRBJ2-7; D gene: TRBD1; V gene: TRBV20-1; clone size: .; CDR3 DNA: TGCAGTGCTAGAGTGTCAGGGACAGGGACCTACGAGCAGTACTTC; CDR3 protein: CSARVSGTGTYEQYF
J gene: TRBJ2-5; D gene: .; V gene: TRBV12-3/TRBV12-4; clone size: .; CDR3 DNA: TGTGCCAGCAGTTTTCTCTTTGAAGAGACCCAGTACTTC; CDR3 protein: CASSFLFEETQYF
J gene: TRBJ2-3; D gene: .; V gene: TRBV28; clone size: .; CDR3 DNA: TGTGCCAGCAGTTTACAGGGAGAAGATACGCAGTATTTT; CDR3 protein: CASSLQGEDTQYF
J gene: TRBJ2-5; D gene: .; V gene: TRBV3-1; clone size: .; CDR3 DNA: TGTGCCAGCAGCCAATTTCGTCAGACCCAGTACTTC; CDR3 protein: CASSQFRQTQYF
J gene: TRBJ1-2; D gene: .; V gene: TRBV3-1; clone size: .; CDR3 DNA: TGTGCCAGCAGCCAATTGTGGGGGGTTGGCGGCTACACCTTC; CDR3 protein: CASSQLWGVGGYTF
J gene: TRBJ1-2; D gene: .; V gene: TRBV3-1; clone size: .; CDR3 DNA: TGTGCCAGCAGCCTCTCCCCGGGGCAGGAACCCGATGGCTACACCTTC; CDR3 protein: CASSLSPGQEPDGYTF
J gene: TRBJ2-7; D gene: .; V gene: TRBV29-1; clone size: .; CDR3 DNA: TGCAGCACAAAGTCGGGACGCGGTCCGTCCTACGAGCAGTACTTC; CDR3 protein: CSTKSGRGPSYEQYF
J gene: TRBJ2-3; D gene: .; V gene: TRBV29-1; clone size: .; CDR3 DNA: TGCAGCGGGAGGGATCCCACAGATACGCAGTATTTT; CDR3 protein: CSGRDPTDTQYF
J gene: TRBJ2-2; D gene: .; V gene: TRBV6-4; clone size: .; CDR3 DNA: TGTGCCAGCACGAAGGTAGAAGGCACCGGGGAGCTGTTTTTT; CDR3 protein: CASTKVEGTGELFF
J gene: TRBJ2-1; D gene: .; V gene: TRBV10-3; clone size: .; CDR3 DNA: TGTGCCATCAGTGTACTGGTGGGTGGGGACAATGAGCAGTTCTTC; CDR3 protein: CAISVLVGGDNEQFF
J gene: TRBJ2-5; D gene: .; V gene: TRBV4-1; clone size: .; CDR3 DNA: TGCGCCAGCAGCCAACGGGGTGGGAGGGAGACCCAGTACTTC; CDR3 protein: CASSQRGGRETQYF
J gene: TRBJ2-1; D gene: TRBD1; V gene: TRBV20-1; clone size: .; CDR3 DNA: TGCAGTGCTGTACAGGGGTTCTCCTACAATGAGCAGTTCTTC; CDR3 protein: CSAVQGFSYNEQFF
J gene: TRBJ2-7; D gene: TRBD2; V gene: TRBV15; clone size: .; CDR3 DNA: TGTGCCACCAGCAGAGAAAGCGGGAGGGCCTACGAGCAGTACTTC; CDR3 protein: CATSRESGRAYEQYF
J gene: TRBJ2-2; D gene: .; V gene: TRBV27; clone size: .; CDR3 DNA: TGTGCCAGCAGTGCAGTTGGGTTTGCGAACACCGGGGAGCTGTTTTTT; CDR3 protein: CASSAVGFANTGELFF
J gene: TRBJ1-2; D gene: TRBD1; V gene: TRBV4-1; clone size: .; CDR3 DNA: TGCGCCAGCAGCCACGGGACAGAGAACTATGGCTACACCTTC; CDR3 protein: CASSHGTENYGYTF
J gene: TRBJ2-3; D gene: .; V gene: TRBV4-1; clone size: .; CDR3 DNA: TGCGCCAGCGGCTTGGAGAGCACAGATACGCAGTATTTT; CDR3 protein: CASGLESTDTQYF
J gene: TRBJ1-2; D gene: .; V gene: TRBV30; clone size: .; CDR3 DNA: TGTGCCTGGAAACCGCCGGGGTCAGGAGGCTATGGCTACACCTTC; CDR3 protein: CAWKPPGSGGYGYTF
J gene: TRBJ2-5; D gene: .; V gene: TRBV4-1; clone size: .; CDR3 DNA: TGCGCCAGCAGCCAACACGTCCTGGGGGAGACCCAGTACTTC; CDR3 protein: CASSQHVLGETQYF
J gene: TRBJ2-5; D gene: .; V gene: TRBV18; clone size: .; CDR3 DNA: TGTGCCAGCTCACCATCTGCCAGGGGGGAAGAGACCCAGTACTTC; CDR3 protein: CASSPSARGEETQYF
J gene: TRBJ2-5; D gene: .; V gene: TRBV4-1; clone size: .; CDR3 DNA: TGCGCCAGCAGCCAAGTAGCAAGGGACCCCGTGTACTTC; CDR3 protein: CASSQVARDPVYF
J gene: TRBJ2-5; D gene: .; V gene: TRBV7-6; clone size: .; CDR3 DNA: TGTGCCAGCAGCTTACACCAAGAGACCCAGTACTTC; CDR3 protein: CASSLHQETQYF
J gene: TRBJ1-1; D gene: .; V gene: TRBV11-2; clone size: .; CDR3 DNA: TGTGCCAGCACCCTCCTTTGGGAGGGGGCTGAAGCTTTCTTT; CDR3 protein: CASTLLWEGAEAFF
J gene: TRBJ1-4; D gene: .; V gene: TRBV28; clone size: .; CDR3 DNA: TGTGCCAGCAGTTTAAGCCGGGGGGCGGTTGATGAAAAACTGTTTTTT; CDR3 protein: CASSLSRGAVDEKLFF
J gene: TRBJ2-7; D gene: TRBD2; V gene: TRBV5-4; clone size: .; CDR3 DNA: TGTGCCAGCAGCTTGGAAGCGGGAGGGACCTACGAGCAGTACTTC; CDR3 protein: CASSLEAGGTYEQYF
J gene: TRBJ1-2; D gene: .; V gene: TRBV4-1; clone size: .; CDR3 DNA: TGCGCCAGCAGCCAATCAACTTTAAGGGCTCCTAACTATGGCTACACCTTC; CDR3 protein: CASSQSTLRAPNYGYTF
J gene: TRBJ1-1; D gene: .; V gene: TRBV7-9; clone size: .; CDR3 DNA: TGTGCCAGCCCCAAGTTGGAAGCTTTCTTT; CDR3 protein: CASPKLEAFF
J gene: TRBJ2-1; D gene: TRBD1; V gene: TRBV12-3/TRBV12-4; clone size: .; CDR3 DNA: TGTGCCAGCAGTTTGGGTGGGGACAGGAACAATGAGCAGTTCTTC; CDR3 protein: CASSLGGDRNNEQFF
J gene: TRBJ2-2; D gene: .; V gene: TRBV24-1; clone size: .; CDR3 DNA: TGTGCCACCAGTGACAGAGTCAACACCGGGGAGCTGTTTTTT; CDR3 protein: CATSDRVNTGELFF
J gene: TRBJ2-7; D gene: TRBD1; V gene: TRBV4-1; clone size: .; CDR3 DNA: TGCGCCAGCAGCCAAGCTGGGGGTAAGGACAGGGTGGCCTACGAGCAGTACTTC; CDR3 protein: CASSQAGGKDRVAYEQYF
J gene: TRBJ1-4; D gene: .; V gene: TRBV6-6; clone size: once; CDR3 DNA: TGTGCCACCTCGGGACCGCCTCGTAATGAAAAACTGTTTTTT; CDR3 protein: CATSGPPRNEKLFF
J gene: TRBJ2-5; D gene: .; V gene: TRBV4-2; clone size: .; CDR3 DNA: TGTGCCAGCAGCCTTCCCACAGGGTCGGGAGAGACCCAGTACTTC; CDR3 protein: CASSLPTGSGETQYF
J gene: TRBJ2-7; D gene: TRBD1; V gene: TRBV29-1; clone size: .; CDR3 DNA: TGCAGCAGGACAGGGGGCGGTTACGAGCAGTACTTC; CDR3 protein: CSRTGGGYEQYF
J gene: TRBJ2-4; D gene: .; V gene: TRBV30; clone size: .; CDR3 DNA: TGTGCCTGGAGTGAACCGGGCCCCATTCAGTACTTC; CDR3 protein: CAWSEPGPIQYF
J gene: TRBJ1-2; D gene: TRBD1; V gene: TRBV30; clone size: .; CDR3 DNA: TGTGCCTGGAGTGGGGGACAGCGAGAGAAGTATGGCTACACCTTC; CDR3 protein: CAWSGGQREKYGYTF
J gene: TRBJ2-2; D gene: .; V gene: TRBV9; clone size: .; CDR3 DNA: TGTGCCAGCAGCGGCCGACAGGTAGTCGGCGGGGAGCTGTTTTTT; CDR3 protein: CASSGRQVVGGELFF
J gene: TRBJ1-2; D gene: .; V gene: TRBV27; clone size: .; CDR3 DNA: TGTGCCAGCAGAGTAGGGGAGGGTAACTATGGCTACACCTTC; CDR3 protein: CASRVGEGNYGYTF
J gene: TRBJ2-7; D gene: TRBD1; V gene: TRBV20-1; clone size: .; CDR3 DNA: TGCAGTGCTAGGGACAGGAACCGTTACGAGCAGTACTTC; CDR3 protein: CSARDRNRYEQYF
J gene: TRBJ1-2; D gene: .; V gene: TRBV28; clone size: .; CDR3 DNA: TGTGCCAGCAGGTTCCCCCCGGCCTCCATAGGTGGCTATGGCTACACCTTC; CDR3 protein: CASRFPPASIGGYGYTF
J gene: TRBJ2-7; D gene: TRBD2; V gene: TRBV9; clone size: once; CDR3 DNA: TGTGCCAGCAGCGTAGGGGCTAGCGGAACCCTGTTCAACGAGCAGTACTTC; CDR3 protein: CASSVGASGTLFNEQYF